This T cell receptor beta chain appears in the sequencing data of a study of blood T cells in healthy people across ages. V was pared by 5 bases and J by 1 base, with 11 bases between. This CDR3 is built from 14 residues. Primed by a sample-barcoded 5' primer and a J-beta primer mix, a second PCR proceeded for about 7 to 11 cycles. TCRdb reanalysed the 5' RACE reads using MiXCR and keeps one entry per CDR3 protein. The table shows approximately 600,000 distinct CDR3 sequences, with 58% occurring only once. Sequences were obtained from blood. The sequence was obtained from a man in his 60s in good health. The V gene is TRBV12-3 or TRBV12-4, the J gene TRBJ2-5; no clear D gene. The CDR3: CASSVSRAQETQYF. In DNA form, the CDR3 reads TGTGCCAGCAGTGTTTCTAGGGCCCAAGAGACCCAGTACTTC.